Listed here are 10 T cell receptor beta chains from one sample, sequenced in a study of T cell repertoires and Cas9 in healthy adults (dated by TCRdb to 2016 to 2019). The library was made by the immunoSEQ multiplex PCR assay. As stored in TCRdb, this immuneACCESS dataset retains in-frame rearrangements with V and J assigned. A fraction of the clones does not appear; measured against another copy, unresolved V genes explain less than half of the discrepancy, and the remainder lacks a known reason. Within this sample are about 15,000 clones, with 89% of them counted one time only. About 1.6% of the sample is held by the ten biggest clonotypes. The sample was Tregs (CD4+, CD25+, CD127-, CD137-, CD154-) from PBMCs; culture status not recorded. The receptors originated from a human donor in good health.

The rearrangement links TRBV29-1 to TRBJ1-2; D gene uncertain. CDR1 is SQVTM and CDR2 is ANQGSEA in the germline V gene. The CDR3 spans 12 residues. The V gene lost 6 bases and the J gene lost 6 bases, with 14 bases spanning the gap. In nucleotides, the CDR3 is TGCAGCGTACGGGAAAATTCGGATGGCTACACCTTC. Encoded protein: CSVRENSDGYTF.

This sequence joins TRBV18 and TRBJ2-6; D may be TRBD1 or TRBD2 (5 bases each). Germline CDR1 KGHSH, CDR2 LQKENI. This CDR3 region has 17 residues. Trimming cost V 5 bases and J 0 bases, with 14 bases left between them. CDR3 protein: CASSKGTSNSGANVLTF. In DNA, the CDR3 is TGTGCCAGCTCAAAGGGGACGTCCAACTCTGGGGCCAACGTCCTGACTTTC.

CDR3 amino acids: CASSYSLRAPSGNTIYF. CDR3 bases: TGTGCCAGCAGTTACTCCCTTAGGGCCCCATCTGGAAACACCATATATTTT. This chain uses TRBV28 with TRBJ1-3; D unclear. This CDR3 is built from 17 residues. In germline, CDR1 is MDHEN, CDR2 SYDVKM. V was cut by 4 bases and J by 1 base, with 17 bases left in between.

The chain joins TRBV2 to TRBJ2-4; tentatively, D is TRBD2 (5 bases). Trimming took 6 bases from V and 11 from J, leaving 14 bases between them. CDR3 size: 12 residues. CDR1 SNHLY and CDR2 FYNNEI come from the germline V gene. The CDR3 is CASSLDAGLQYF. The CDR3 nucleotides read TGTGCCAGCAGCCTGGACGCGGGCCTTCAGTACTTC.

The V call is TRBV18, the J call TRBJ1-2; perhaps TRBD1 as D (5 bases). Trimming stripped 3 bases from V and 8 bases from J, with 13 bases between. This CDR3 is built from 13 residues. Germline V gives CDR1 KGHSH, CDR2 LQKENI. CDR3 loop: CASSPNVRDGYTF. In DNA form, the CDR3 reads TGTGCCAGCTCACCCAATGTCAGGGACGGCTACACCTTC. Complete variable domain (other parts from reference TRBV18 and TRBJ1-2): NAGVMQNPRHLVRRRGQEARLRCSPMKGHSHVYWYRQLPEEGLKFMVYLQKENIIDESGMPKERFSAEFPKEGPSILRIQQVVRGDSAAYFCASSPNVRDGYTFGSGTRLTVV.

This sequence joins TRBV5-5 and TRBJ2-7, with TRBD2 identical over 7 bases. CDR1 and CDR2 from the germline V gene are SGHKS and YYEKEE (reference sequence). V was pared by 1 base and J by 2 bases, with 6 bases of the junction left unmatched. The length of the CDR3 is 15 residues. This CDR3 is CASSLHGTTPYEQYF. The DNA for the CDR3 is TGTGCCAGCAGCTTGCACGGGACTACCCCCTACGAGCAGTACTTC.

This chain links TRBV11-1 with TRBJ2-1, with 8 bases aligning to TRBD1. V lost 5 bases to trimming and J lost 4 bases; unmatched junction nucleotides: 4. The CDR3 is 14 residues long. Germline V lookup: CDR1 SGHAT, CDR2 FQDESV (reference sequence). CDR3 sequence reads: CASSPGTGYNEQFF. The CDR3 DNA is TGTGCCAGCAGCCCCGGGACAGGTTACAATGAGCAGTTCTTC.

The V gene is TRBV7-8, the J gene TRBJ1-2; D gene uncertain. CDR1 is SGHVS, CDR2 FQNEAQ, per germline. This CDR3 is built from 13 residues. The ends were cut back, 1 base at V and 4 bases at J, with 7 bases in the middle. The CDR3 bases are TGTGCCAGCAGCTTAGACTCCACCTATGGCTACACCTTC. Its protein product is CASSLDSTYGYTF.

The V call is TRBV29-1, the J call TRBJ1-2; no firm D call. The CDR3 runs to 11 residues. V dropped 8 bases and J dropped 5 bases, with 12 bases sitting between them. Germline CDR1 reads SQVTM; CDR2 reads ANQGSEA. Written as DNA, the CDR3 is TGCAGCTTTCCCCACGGTTATGGCTACACCTTC. Translation gives CSFPHGYGYTF.

The V call is TRBV4-3, the J call TRBJ1-4; TRBD1 agrees at 8 bases. The CDR3 consists of 16 residues. Germline V lookup: CDR1 LGHNA, CDR2 YSLEER. Trimming removed 3 bases from V and 2 bases from J; junction bases left unmatched: 5. The CDR3 here is CASSQRTGSTNEKLFF. The CDR3, as DNA: TGCGCCAGCAGCCAGCGGACAGGGAGCACTAATGAAAAACTGTTTTTT.